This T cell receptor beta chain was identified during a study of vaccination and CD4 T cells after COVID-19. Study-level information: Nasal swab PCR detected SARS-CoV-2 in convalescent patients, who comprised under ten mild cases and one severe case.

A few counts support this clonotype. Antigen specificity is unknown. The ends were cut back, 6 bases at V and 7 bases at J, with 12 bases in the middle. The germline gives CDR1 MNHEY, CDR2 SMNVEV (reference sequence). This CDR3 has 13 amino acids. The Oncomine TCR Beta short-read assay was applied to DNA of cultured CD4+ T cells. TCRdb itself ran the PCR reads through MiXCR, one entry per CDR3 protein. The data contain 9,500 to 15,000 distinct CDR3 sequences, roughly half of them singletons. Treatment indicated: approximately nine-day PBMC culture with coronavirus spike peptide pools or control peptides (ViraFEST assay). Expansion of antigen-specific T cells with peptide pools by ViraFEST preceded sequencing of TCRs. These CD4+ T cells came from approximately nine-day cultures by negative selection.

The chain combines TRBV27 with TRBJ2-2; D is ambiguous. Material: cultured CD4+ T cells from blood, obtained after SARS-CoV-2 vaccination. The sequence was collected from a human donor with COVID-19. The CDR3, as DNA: TGTGCCAGCAGCCTAATCCTAAGCGGGGAGCTGTTTTTT. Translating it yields CASSLILSGELFF.